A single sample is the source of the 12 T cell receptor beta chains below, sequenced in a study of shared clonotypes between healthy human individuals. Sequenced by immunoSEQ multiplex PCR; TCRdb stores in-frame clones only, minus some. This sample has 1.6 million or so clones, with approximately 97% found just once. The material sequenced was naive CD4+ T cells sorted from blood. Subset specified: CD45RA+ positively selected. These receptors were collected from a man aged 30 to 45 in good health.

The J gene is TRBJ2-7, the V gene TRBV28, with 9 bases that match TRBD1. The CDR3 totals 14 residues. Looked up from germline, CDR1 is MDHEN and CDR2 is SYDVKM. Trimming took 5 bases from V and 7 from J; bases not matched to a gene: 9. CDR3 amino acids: CASSITGTGKEQYF. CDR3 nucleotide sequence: TGTGCCAGCAGTATCACCGGGACAGGGAAGGAGCAGTACTTC. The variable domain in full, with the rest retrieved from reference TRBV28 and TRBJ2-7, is DVKVTQSSRYLVKRTGEKVFLECVQDMDHENMFWYRQDPGLGLRLIYFSYDVKMKEKGDIPEGYSVSREKKERFSLILESASTNQTSMYLCASSITGTGKEQYFGPGTRLTVT.

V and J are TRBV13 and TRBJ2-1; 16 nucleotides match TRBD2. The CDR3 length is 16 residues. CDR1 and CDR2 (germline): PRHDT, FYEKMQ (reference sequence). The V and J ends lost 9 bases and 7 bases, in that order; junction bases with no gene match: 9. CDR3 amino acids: CASRGTSGRAWNEQFF. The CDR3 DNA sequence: TGTGCCAGTCGCGGGACTAGCGGGAGGGCCTGGAATGAGCAGTTCTTC. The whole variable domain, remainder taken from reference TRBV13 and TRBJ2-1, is AAGVIQSPRHLIKEKRETATLKCYPIPRHDTVYWYQQGPGQDPQFLISFYEKMQSDKGSIPDRFSAQQFSDYHSELNMSSLELGDSALYFCASRGTSGRAWNEQFFGPGTRLTVL.

The CDR3 spells CASSEIGFSTDTQYF. CDR3 bases: TGTGCCAGCAGTGAAATAGGGTTTAGCACAGATACGCAGTATTTT. The chain uses TRBV2 and TRBJ2-3; no firm D call. CDR1 is SNHLY, CDR2 FYNNEI, per germline. Trimming took 2 bases from V and 0 from J, leaving 9 bases between them. The CDR3 is made up of 15 amino acids.

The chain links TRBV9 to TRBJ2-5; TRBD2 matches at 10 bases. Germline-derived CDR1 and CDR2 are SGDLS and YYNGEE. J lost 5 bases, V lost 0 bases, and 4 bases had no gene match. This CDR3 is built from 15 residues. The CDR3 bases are TGTGCCAGCAGCGTAGTAGCGGGAGGAAAGGAGACCCAGTACTTC. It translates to CASSVVAGGKETQYF.

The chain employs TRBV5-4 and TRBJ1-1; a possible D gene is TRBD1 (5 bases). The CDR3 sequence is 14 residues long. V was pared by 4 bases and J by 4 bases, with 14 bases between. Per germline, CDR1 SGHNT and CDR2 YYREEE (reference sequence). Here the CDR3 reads CASSRAGLGTEAFF. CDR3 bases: TGTGCCAGCAGCCGCGCAGGGTTAGGCACTGAAGCTTTCTTT.

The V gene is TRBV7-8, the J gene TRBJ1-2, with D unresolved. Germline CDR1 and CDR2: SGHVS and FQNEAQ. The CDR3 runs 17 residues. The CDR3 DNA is TGTGCTCGTGGGCAACATCCCTATCTACCTTCGGCCTATGGCTACACCTTC. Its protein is CARGQHPYLPSAYGYTF.

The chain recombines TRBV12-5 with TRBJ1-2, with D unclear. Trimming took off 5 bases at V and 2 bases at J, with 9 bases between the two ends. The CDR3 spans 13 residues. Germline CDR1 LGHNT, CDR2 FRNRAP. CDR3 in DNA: TGTGCTAGTGGTCCTGACAAGAACTATGGCTACACCTTC. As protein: CASGPDKNYGYTF.

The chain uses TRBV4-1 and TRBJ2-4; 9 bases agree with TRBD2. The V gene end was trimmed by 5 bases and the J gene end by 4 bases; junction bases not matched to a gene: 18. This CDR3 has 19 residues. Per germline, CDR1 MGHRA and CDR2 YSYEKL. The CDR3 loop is CASSARAGGPVRVKNIQYF. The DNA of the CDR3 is TGCGCCAGCAGCGCTCGGGCGGGAGGGCCGGTGAGGGTAAAAAACATTCAGTACTTC.

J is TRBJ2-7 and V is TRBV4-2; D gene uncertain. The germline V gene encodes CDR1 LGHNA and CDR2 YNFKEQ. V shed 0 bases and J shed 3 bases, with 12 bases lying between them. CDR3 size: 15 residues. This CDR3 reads CASSQDGSSRYEQYF. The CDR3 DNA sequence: TGTGCCAGCAGCCAAGATGGCAGTTCACGCTACGAGCAGTACTTC.

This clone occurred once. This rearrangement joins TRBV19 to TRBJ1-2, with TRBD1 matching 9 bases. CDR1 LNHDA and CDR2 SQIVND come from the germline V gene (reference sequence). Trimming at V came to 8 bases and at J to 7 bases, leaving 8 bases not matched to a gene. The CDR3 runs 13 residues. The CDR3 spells CASSNTGGLGYTF. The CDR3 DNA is TGTGCCAGTTCCAATACAGGGGGCCTTGGCTACACCTTC.

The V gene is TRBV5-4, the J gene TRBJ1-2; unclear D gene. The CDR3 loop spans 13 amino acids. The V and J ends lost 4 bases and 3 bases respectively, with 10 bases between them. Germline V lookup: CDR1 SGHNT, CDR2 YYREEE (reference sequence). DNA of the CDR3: TGTGCCAGCAGCAGGTATGGAGACTATGGCTACACCTTC. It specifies CASSRYGDYGYTF.

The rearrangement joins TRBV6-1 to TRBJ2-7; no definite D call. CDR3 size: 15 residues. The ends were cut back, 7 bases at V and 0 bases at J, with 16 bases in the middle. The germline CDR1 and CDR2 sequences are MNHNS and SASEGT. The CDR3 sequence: CASTLAGLSSYEQYF. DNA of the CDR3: TGTGCCAGCACCTTGGCCGGGTTGAGCTCCTACGAGCAGTACTTC.